This TCR beta chain was captured in a study of cytomegalovirus exposure and HLA in healthy donors. General study points: What a later analysis reportedly showed was that an Asian-associated ancestry cluster had fewer N-insertions than the approximately 700-donor mean.

Vbeta (60) and Jbeta (13) primers were used in the PCR. Some clones are missing from TCRdb's copy, which holds only in-frame ones; the method was immunoSEQ multiplex PCR. The sample consists of fewer than 120,000 clones, around 85% of them appearing once. V was pared by 1 base and J by 4 bases, with 6 bases between. The CDR3 has 13 residues. Germline CDR1 is KGHSH and CDR2 is LQKENI. As regards this clone: No antigen is known for it.

The J gene is TRBJ2-3, the V gene TRBV18; TRBD1 might be the D (6 bases). Input material: PBMCs. The receptor was derived from a man in his forties in good health and CMV-seronegative. CDR3: CASSPRTADTQYF. CDR3 in DNA: TGTGCCAGCTCACCACGGACAGCAGATACGCAGTATTTT. The whole variable domain, remainder taken from reference TRBV18 and TRBJ2-3, is NAGVMQNPRHLVRRRGQEARLRCSPMKGHSHVYWYRQLPEEGLKFMVYLQKENIIDESGMPKERFSAEFPKEGPSILRIQQVVRGDSAAYFCASSPRTADTQYFGPGTRLTVL.